This entry lists 9 T cell receptor beta chains sequenced from one sample in a study of T-cell memory formation after mild COVID-19. TCRdb redid the calling of the 5' RACE reads with MiXCR, one entry per CDR3 protein. The profile covers about 290,000 distinct CDR3 sequences, with less than 20% appearing a single time and roughly a fifth taken by the ten largest. The sequencing sample was made of PBMCs or a T cell subset sorted from them (not recorded which). All receptors come from a man between 18 and 29 years old who had mild COVID-19 (a few samples of this study predate the infection). Cell type and time point are not known.

The chain employs TRBV15 and TRBJ1-5; D is undetermined. The length of the CDR3 is 13 residues. The V gene's germline CDR1 is LNHNV and CDR2 YYDKDF (reference sequence). V shed 4 bases and J shed 2 bases, with 6 bases lying between them. This CDR3 is CATSTGRNQPQHF. In DNA form, the CDR3 reads TGTGCCACCAGCACCGGCCGCAATCAGCCCCAGCATTTT.

The table lists this clonotype with a few counts. The rearrangement uses TRBV5-1 and TRBJ2-5; 11 positions agree with TRBD2. Germline loops: CDR1 SGHRS, CDR2 YFSETQ. The CDR3 is 15 amino acids. J was trimmed by 1 base and V by 4 bases; bases with no gene match: 3. The CDR3 DNA sequence: TGCGCCAGCAGCCGGACTAGCGGGCGCCAAGAGACCCAGTACTTC. Its protein is CASSRTSGRQETQYF.

This clonotype has a handful of counts. The genes are TRBV4-1 and TRBJ1-5; tentative D call: TRBD1 (5 bases). Trimming pared 1 base from V and 7 bases from J, leaving 14 bases between. There are 15 residues in the CDR3. Per the germline V gene, CDR1 is MGHRA and CDR2 is YSYEKL. The CDR3 is CASSQGRAGTQPQHF. CDR3 DNA: TGCGCCAGCAGCCAAGGCCGTGCAGGGACCCAGCCCCAGCATTTT.

In its sample, this clonotype was seen a few times. This chain uses TRBV7-7 with TRBJ2-7, with TRBD1 matching 9 bases. J lost 3 bases, V lost 5 bases, and 5 bases had no gene match. The CDR3 is 14 residues long. The germline gives CDR1 SSHAT, CDR2 FNYEAQ (reference sequence). The CDR3 DNA reads TGTGCCAGCAGCCACGGGACAGGGCTCTACGAGCAGTACTTC. Protein: CASSHGTGLYEQYF.

A remark on this clonotype: A much larger clone differs by one base, so this may be a read error. The CDR3 sequence: CASGDSSYNEQFF. In nucleotides, the CDR3 is TGTGCCAGCGGGGACAGCTCCTACAATGAGCAGTTCTTC. The rearrangement joins TRBV5-6 to TRBJ2-1, with TRBD1 identical over 7 bases. V shed 7 bases, J shed 0 bases, and the junction held 1 base outside the gene matches. Germline CDR1 SGHDT, CDR2 YYEEEE. This CDR3 is 13 amino acids long.

This clonotype has more than one count but fewer than ten. The V gene is TRBV9, the J gene TRBJ2-1; D is possibly TRBD1 or TRBD2 (5 bases each). From germline, CDR1 is SGDLS and CDR2 YYNGEE. The V and J ends lost 3 bases and 5 bases respectively, with 15 bases between them. CDR3 length: 15 residues. Here the CDR3 DNA reads TGTGCCAGCAGCGCCCGGGACGGATTTAACAATGAGCAGTTCTTC. As protein: CASSARDGFNNEQFF. Filled out from reference TRBV9 and TRBJ2-1, the complete variable domain reads DSGVTQTPKHLITATGQRVTLRCSPRSGDLSVYWYQQSLDQGLQFLIQYYNGEERAKGNILERFSAQQFPDLHSELNLSSLELGDSALYFCASSARDGFNNEQFFGPGTRLTVL.

This clonotype was counted between two and nine times. The V gene is TRBV6-5, the J gene TRBJ1-5; 8 bases map to TRBD1. V was clipped by 6 bases and J by 0 bases; unmatched bases: 4. CDR3 length: 15 residues. CDR1 is MNHEY, CDR2 SVGAGI, per germline. In DNA form, the CDR3 reads TGTGCCAGCAGGAGACAGGGGTCTAGCAATCAGCCCCAGCATTTT. Protein sequence: CASRRQGSSNQPQHF.

The rearrangement joins TRBV5-6 to TRBJ2-7; 7 bases align to TRBD1. Unmatched junction bases numbered 8, after V lost 0 bases and J lost 2 bases. The CDR3 spans 16 residues. Germline V gives CDR1 SGHDT, CDR2 YYEEEE. The CDR3 reads CASSLGGQPFTYEQYV. DNA for the CDR3: TGTGCCAGCAGCTTGGGGGGACAGCCTTTTACCTACGAGCAGTACGTC.

There are many counts of this clonotype. V is TRBV5-1 and J is TRBJ2-3, with TRBD1 matching 8 bases. CDR1 is SGHRS and CDR2 is YFSETQ in the germline V gene. V shed 4 bases, J shed 1 base, and the junction held 11 bases outside the gene matches. The CDR3 is 17 residues long. The CDR3 reads CASSPFRPGQGTDTQYF. CDR3 nucleotide sequence: TGCGCCAGCAGCCCATTCCGCCCGGGACAGGGCACAGATACGCAGTATTTT.